The clone carrying this TCR beta chain was picked up many times. The antigen remains unidentified. TCRdb reanalysed the 5' RACE reads using MiXCR and keeps one entry per CDR3 protein. There are 70,000 or so distinct CDR3 sequences in the sample; about 3% occur only once, and around 5.2% lies in the top ten. Germline assignment: CDR1 SGHTA and CDR2 FQGNSA. The CDR3 spans 15 residues. The V gene lost 5 bases and the J gene lost 4 bases, with 17 bases spanning the gap. The sample belongs to a study of neurological immune-mediated disorders. Notes on the study in general: A possible signature was seen in one related-CDR3 cluster, into which phylogenetic grouping placed the repertoires of 18 of 34 multiple sclerosis patients.

This rearrangement joins TRBV7-2 to TRBJ1-1, with D hard to call. The material sequenced was PBMCs. The receptor was derived from a woman aged 50 to 60 with multiple sclerosis. The CDR3 nucleotides are TGTGCCAGCAGCCCCAGCCAGACACTCTTCACTGAAGCTTTCTTT. Translating gives CASSPSQTLFTEAFF.